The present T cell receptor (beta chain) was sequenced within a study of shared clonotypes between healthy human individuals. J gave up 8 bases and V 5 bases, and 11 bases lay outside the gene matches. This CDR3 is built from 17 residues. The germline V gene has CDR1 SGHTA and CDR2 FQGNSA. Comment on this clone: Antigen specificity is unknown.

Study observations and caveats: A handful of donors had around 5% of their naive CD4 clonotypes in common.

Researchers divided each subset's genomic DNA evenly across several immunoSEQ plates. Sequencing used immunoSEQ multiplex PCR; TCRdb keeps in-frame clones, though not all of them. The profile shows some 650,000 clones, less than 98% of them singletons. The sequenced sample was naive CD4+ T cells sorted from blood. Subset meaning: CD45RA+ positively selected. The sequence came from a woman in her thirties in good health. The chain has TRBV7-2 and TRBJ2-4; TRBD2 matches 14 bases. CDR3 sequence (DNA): TGTGCCAGCAGCAAGCATGGGACTAGCGGGAGCTCAGACATTCAGTACTTC. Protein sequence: CASSKHGTSGSSDIQYF.